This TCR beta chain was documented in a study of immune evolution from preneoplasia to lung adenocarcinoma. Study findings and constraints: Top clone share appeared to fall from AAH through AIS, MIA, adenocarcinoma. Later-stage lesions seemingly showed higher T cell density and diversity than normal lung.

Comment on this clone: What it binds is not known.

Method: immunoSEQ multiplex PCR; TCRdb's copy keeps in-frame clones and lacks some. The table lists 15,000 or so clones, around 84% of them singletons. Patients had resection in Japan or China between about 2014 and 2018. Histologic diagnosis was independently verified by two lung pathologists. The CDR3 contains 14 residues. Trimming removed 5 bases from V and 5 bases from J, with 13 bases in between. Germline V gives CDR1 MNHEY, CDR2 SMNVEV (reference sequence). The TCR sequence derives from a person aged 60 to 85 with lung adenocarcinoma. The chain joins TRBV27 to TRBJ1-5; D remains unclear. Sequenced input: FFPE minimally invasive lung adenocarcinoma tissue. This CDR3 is CASSHRHNHQPQHF. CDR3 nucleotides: TGTGCCAGCAGTCATCGACACAACCATCAGCCCCAGCATTTT.